Each of the 29 T cell receptor beta chains below was sequenced from the same sample in a study of identical twins. TCRdb reprocessed the 5' RACE reads via MiXCR and lists one record per CDR3 protein. The sample contains 1.5 million to 2 million distinct CDR3 sequences, about 32% of which appear only once. Sequenced input: cord blood. The receptors derive from a newborn girl in good health.

This clonotype showed up just a few times. This rearrangement joins TRBV20-1 to TRBJ2-5; 9 bases line up with TRBD2. The CDR3 is 14 amino acids. V gave up 5 bases and J gave up 4 bases; unmatched junction bases: 8. CDR1 is DFQATT and CDR2 is SNEGSKA in the germline V gene (reference sequence). The CDR3 DNA is TGCAGTGCTTGGGAAGCGGGGGGTCTAGAGACCCAGTACTTC. Translating it yields CSAWEAGGLETQYF.

Only a few counts were recorded for this clonotype. The J gene is TRBJ2-3, the V gene TRBV12-3 or TRBV12-4; D not certain. Trimming took off 7 bases at V and 1 base at J, with 6 bases between the two ends. The CDR3 sequence is 12 residues long. Here the CDR3 reads CASTTRTDTQYF. CDR3 nucleotide sequence: TGTGCCAGCACAACTCGCACAGATACGCAGTATTTT.

This chain joins TRBV4-1 and TRBJ1-1, with TRBD1 matching 11 bases. The CDR3 has 15 amino acids. V shed 4 bases and J 3 bases; nucleotides not matched to a gene: 4. Germline V CDR1 and CDR2: MGHRA, YSYEKL. CDR3 sequence: CASSRGGQGDTEAFF. DNA of the CDR3: TGCGCCAGCAGCCGAGGGGGACAGGGGGACACTGAAGCTTTCTTT.

The CDR3 bases are TGTGCCAGCAGCTTAGCGCTCCGGACTAGCAGCCTCCGCACGGGCTCCTACAATGAGCAGTTCTTC. Protein sequence: CASSLALRTSSLRTGSYNEQFF. The rearrangement links TRBV7-2 to TRBJ2-1; 8 bases fit TRBD2. The germline V gene encodes CDR1 SGHTA and CDR2 FQGNSA. Unmatched junction bases numbered 19, after V lost 0 bases and J lost 0 bases. This CDR3 is built from 22 residues.

This clonotype occurred a few times. V and J are TRBV10-3 and TRBJ1-2; 8 nucleotides align to TRBD1. In germline, CDR1 is ENHRY, CDR2 SYGVKD. The junction had 5 bases not matched to a gene; V was cut back by 3 bases and J by 2 bases. The CDR3 contains 15 residues. This CDR3 reads CAISDSTGGNYGYTF. The CDR3 coding sequence is TGTGCCATCAGTGATTCTACAGGGGGAAACTATGGCTACACCTTC.

This clonotype has just a few counts. The genes are TRBV27 and TRBJ2-5; 7 bases map to TRBD2. With 0 bases clipped from V and 11 bases from J, the junction kept 12 bases outside the gene matches. Germline-derived CDR1 and CDR2 are MNHEY and SMNVEV (reference sequence). This CDR3 region has 15 residues. CDR3 in DNA: TGTGCCAGCAGTTTATCGAGGGGACTACTCAATGAGCAGTACTTC. It is translated as CASSLSRGLLNEQYF.

The rearrangement joins TRBV11-2 to TRBJ2-3, with D tentatively TRBD2 (5 bases). The CDR3 contains 12 residues. Germline V gene lookup returns CDR1 SGHAT and CDR2 FQNNGV. V gave up 5 bases and J gave up 11 bases, with 14 bases separating them. DNA of the CDR3: TGTGCCAGCAGCCCGCAGACTATGAGGCAGTATTTT. This codes for CASSPQTMRQYF.

This rearrangement joins TRBV20-1 to TRBJ2-3; D tentatively fits TRBD1 or TRBD2 (5 bases each). Germline loops: CDR1 DFQATT, CDR2 SNEGSKA (reference sequence). The CDR3 loop spans 15 amino acids. V was cut by 3 bases and J by 3 bases, with 16 bases left in between. This chain's CDR3 is CSARAASWGTDTQYF. The CDR3 nucleotides are TGCAGTGCTAGGGCGGCTAGTTGGGGGACAGATACGCAGTATTTT.

V is TRBV25-1 and J is TRBJ1-3; D ambiguous. Trimming stripped 1 base from V and 7 bases from J, with 14 bases between. This CDR3 is built from 15 residues. Germline CDR1 reads MGHDK; CDR2 reads SYGVNS. The CDR3, as DNA: TGTGCCAGCAGTGAATTGGAGGTCGGGCGGAACACCATATATTTT. It yields the protein CASSELEVGRNTIYF.

The rearrangement uses TRBV20-1 and TRBJ2-2; 8 bases are shared with TRBD1. CDR3 length equals 14 residues. CDR1 is DFQATT, CDR2 SNEGSKA, per germline (reference sequence). The junction had 3 bases not matched to a gene; V was cut back by 0 bases and J by 6 bases. CDR3 protein: CSARDAQGAGELFF. CDR3 nucleotides: TGCAGTGCTAGAGATGCACAGGGGGCCGGGGAGCTGTTTTTT.

Ten or more counts support this clonotype. The rearrangement uses TRBV5-1 and TRBJ2-1; 8 bases agree with TRBD2. From germline, CDR1 is SGHRS and CDR2 YFSETQ. The trim removed 0 bases at V and 4 bases at J, leaving 6 bases unmatched. There are 16 residues in the CDR3. The CDR3 DNA follows: TGCGCCAGCAGCTTGGGAGCGGGAGACGGTTACAATGAGCAGTTCTTC. Protein sequence: CASSLGAGDGYNEQFF.

This clonotype occurred a few times. The chain carries TRBV7-9 and TRBJ2-5; D is possibly TRBD2 (6 bases). CDR1 and CDR2 from the germline V gene are SEHNR and FQNEAQ (reference sequence). V lost 5 bases and J 1 base, leaving 17 bases between the germline ends. This CDR3 region has 16 residues. CDR3 amino acids: CASSVVVVGGQETQYF. CDR3 in DNA: TGTGCCAGCAGCGTCGTTGTTGTGGGGGGCCAAGAGACCCAGTACTTC.

The chain employs TRBV5-1 and TRBJ2-1; D is perhaps TRBD2 (6 bases). The CDR3 has 15 residues. V was clipped by 0 bases and J by 5 bases, with 12 bases between them. Germline-derived CDR1 and CDR2 are SGHRS and YFSETQ. CDR3 residues: CASSLALAQHNEQFF. CDR3 DNA: TGCGCCAGCAGCTTGGCCCTAGCGCAACACAATGAGCAGTTCTTC. Filled out from reference TRBV5-1 and TRBJ2-1, the complete variable domain reads KAGVTQTPRYLIKTRGQQVTLSCSPISGHRSVSWYQQTPGQGLQFLFEYFSETQRNKGNFPGRFSGRQFSNSRSEMNVSTLELGDSALYLCASSLALAQHNEQFFGPGTRLTVL.

A few counts support this clonotype. This chain links TRBV18 with TRBJ1-2; 7 bases agree with TRBD1. CDR1 KGHSH and CDR2 LQKENI come from the germline V gene. V lost 2 bases to trimming and J lost 4 bases; unmatched junction nucleotides: 13. CDR3 length equals 17 residues. CDR3 nucleotide sequence: TGTGCCAGCTCACCAGTCGTTTATAGGACAGGCCCCTATGGCTACACCTTC. Amino acids: CASSPVVYRTGPYGYTF.

As regards this clonotype: A read error is possible here, since a much larger clone lies one base away. Without the conserved terminal phenylalanine or tryptophan, this CDR3 likely stems from a read error. The chain couples TRBV28 to TRBJ2-6; D is uncertain. V lost 3 bases to trimming and J lost 0 bases, with 3 bases between them. The CDR3 runs 14 residues. The V gene's germline CDR1 is MDHEN and CDR2 SYDVKM. As DNA, the CDR3 is TGTGCCAGCAGTTTCATCTCTGGGGCCAACGTCCTGACTTTA. Its protein is CASSFISGANVLTL.

A few counts support this clonotype. The chain couples TRBV28 to TRBJ2-1; D remains unclear. Germline CDR1 MDHEN, CDR2 SYDVKM. V lost 5 bases and J lost 5, with 16 bases in between. This CDR3 spans 15 amino acids. For the CDR3, the DNA is TGTGCCAGCAGTCTAGACCCACGTCGGGACAATGAGCAGTTCTTC. Translation gives CASSLDPRRDNEQFF.

This clonotype was counted a few times. V gene TRBV28 combines with J gene TRBJ1-3, with TRBD1 matching over 7 bases. Germline V gives CDR1 MDHEN, CDR2 SYDVKM. The CDR3 is 16 amino acids. V lost 2 bases and J lost 0; bases outside the gene matches: 4. The CDR3 DNA is TGTGCCAGCAGTTTAATGGGACAGTTCTCTGGAAACACCATATATTTT. Its translation: CASSLMGQFSGNTIYF.

The chain is built from TRBV5-1 and TRBJ1-5; D is possibly TRBD1 (5 bases). CDR1 and CDR2 from the germline V gene are SGHRS and YFSETQ. V lost 7 bases to trimming and J lost 6 bases, with 14 bases between them. CDR3 size: 13 residues. The CDR3 spells CASAIGRVQPQHF. CDR3 DNA: TGCGCCAGCGCCATTGGCAGGGTTCAGCCCCAGCATTTT. The variable domain in full, completed from reference TRBV5-1 and TRBJ1-5, reads KAGVTQTPRYLIKTRGQQVTLSCSPISGHRSVSWYQQTPGQGLQFLFEYFSETQRNKGNFPGRFSGRQFSNSRSEMNVSTLELGDSALYLCASAIGRVQPQHFGDGTRLSIL.

This clonotype was seen a few times. This chain's CDR3 is CASSVPPGQDTQYF. The CDR3 bases are TGTGCCAGCAGCGTACCCCCGGGACAGGATACGCAGTATTTT. V is TRBV9 and J is TRBJ2-3; 7 positions match TRBD1. This CDR3 contains 14 residues. CDR1 is SGDLS and CDR2 is YYNGEE in the germline V gene. Trimming at V came to 1 base and at J to 6 bases, leaving 5 bases not matched to a gene.

In its sample, this clonotype was seen many times. The chain links TRBV2 to TRBJ1-6; the match to TRBD1 covers 7 bases. After removal of 6 bases from V and 4 bases from J, the junction contained 0 bases not matched to a gene. This CDR3 spans 13 amino acids. Germline V gene data show CDR1 as SNHLY and CDR2 as FYNNEI. DNA of the CDR3: TGTGCCAGCAGGGGACAGTATAATTCACCCCTCCACTTT. Translated, it gives CASRGQYNSPLHF.

This clonotype was detected only once. A much larger clone differs from this one at a single base, so this may be a read error. The chain employs TRBV2 and TRBJ2-7, with D possibly matching TRBD1 (6 bases). Per the germline V gene, CDR1 is SNHLY and CDR2 is FYNNEI. The CDR3 sequence is 12 residues long. The CDR3 spells CAGRGHSYEQYF. CDR3 nucleotide sequence: TGTGCCGGCAGGGGACACTCCTACGAGCAGTACTTC. The full variable domain, its missing parts supplied by reference TRBV2 and TRBJ2-7, is EPEVTQTPSHQVTQMGQEVILRCVPISNHLYFYWYRQILGQKVEFLVSFYNNEISEKSEIFDDQFSVERPDGSNFTLKIRSTKLEDSAMYFCAGRGHSYEQYFGPGTRLTVT.

The chain employs TRBV20-1 and TRBJ2-7, with D uncertain. Germline V gene sequence: CDR1 DFQATT, CDR2 SNEGSKA (reference sequence). Deletions cut 4 bases from V and 0 bases from J, with 13 bases between. This CDR3 spans 14 amino acids. The CDR3 DNA reads as TGCAGTGCTAACAGTTACAAGAGCTCCTACGAGCAGTACTTC. Residues: CSANSYKSSYEQYF.

This clonotype came up once. The chain uses TRBV20-1 and TRBJ2-3; 8 bases map to TRBD2. The V gene's germline CDR1 is DFQATT and CDR2 SNEGSKA (reference sequence). Trimming cost V 3 bases and J 4 bases; bases outside gene matches: 6. The CDR3 sequence is 14 residues long. Here the CDR3 reads CSARTVAGPDTQYF. DNA of the CDR3: TGCAGTGCTAGGACGGTAGCGGGACCAGATACGCAGTATTTT.

To note about this clonotype: A much larger clone is a single base away; this may be a read error. The rearrangement uses TRBV2 and TRBJ2-3; 10 nucleotides line up with TRBD2. There are 13 residues in the CDR3. The germline CDR1 and CDR2 sequences are SNHLY and FYNNEI. This CDR3 reads CASPGTSVDTQNF. In DNA form, the CDR3 reads TGTGCCAGCCCCGGGACTAGCGTAGATACGCAGAATTTT.

The V call is TRBV12-3 or TRBV12-4, the J call TRBJ1-5; no definite D call. The CDR3 has 14 residues. Trimming took off 5 bases at V and 5 bases at J, with 13 bases between the two ends. For the CDR3, the DNA is TGTGCCAGCAGTCGCGGCAGCAACTATCAGCCCCAGCATTTT. Translation: CASSRGSNYQPQHF.

This clonotype was detected a few times. J is TRBJ2-2 and V is TRBV7-2; weak D call: TRBD1 (6 bases). The CDR3 runs 15 residues. Trimming took off 1 base at V and 5 bases at J, with 11 bases between the two ends. Germline CDR1 SGHTA, CDR2 FQGNSA. CDR3 residues: CASSLVGGSTGELFF. CDR3 DNA sequence: TGTGCCAGCAGCTTAGTTGGGGGCAGTACCGGGGAGCTGTTTTTT.

The gene calls are TRBV4-2 and TRBJ2-7; TRBD1 is a possible D gene (5 bases). Germline assignment: CDR1 LGHNA and CDR2 YNFKEQ. This CDR3 is 17 amino acids long. V lost 1 base and J 0 bases, leaving 16 bases between the germline ends. The CDR3 region has the DNA TGTGCCAGCAGCCAAGGGCCCGAAGGGGCCGGCTCCTACGAGCAGTACTTC. This codes for CASSQGPEGAGSYEQYF.

This clonotype was counted a few times. This chain's CDR3 is CASSRPGKPGELFF. The CDR3 coding sequence is TGTGCCAGTTCCCGCCCGGGGAAGCCCGGGGAGCTGTTTTTT. The rearrangement joins TRBV12-3 or TRBV12-4 to TRBJ2-2; D is possibly TRBD2 (5 bases). V lost 9 bases to trimming and J lost 6 bases, with 17 bases between them. The CDR3 consists of 14 residues.

The chain carries TRBV4-2 and TRBJ1-5, with 9 positions matching TRBD1. The length of the CDR3 is 15 residues. The V gene end was trimmed by 4 bases and the J gene end by 8 bases; junction bases not matched to a gene: 9. Germline CDR1 is LGHNA and CDR2 is YNFKEQ. The CDR3 nucleotides read TGTGCCAGCAGCCCAGATCCGACAGGGGGTAAGCCCCAGCATTTT. Translated: CASSPDPTGGKPQHF.